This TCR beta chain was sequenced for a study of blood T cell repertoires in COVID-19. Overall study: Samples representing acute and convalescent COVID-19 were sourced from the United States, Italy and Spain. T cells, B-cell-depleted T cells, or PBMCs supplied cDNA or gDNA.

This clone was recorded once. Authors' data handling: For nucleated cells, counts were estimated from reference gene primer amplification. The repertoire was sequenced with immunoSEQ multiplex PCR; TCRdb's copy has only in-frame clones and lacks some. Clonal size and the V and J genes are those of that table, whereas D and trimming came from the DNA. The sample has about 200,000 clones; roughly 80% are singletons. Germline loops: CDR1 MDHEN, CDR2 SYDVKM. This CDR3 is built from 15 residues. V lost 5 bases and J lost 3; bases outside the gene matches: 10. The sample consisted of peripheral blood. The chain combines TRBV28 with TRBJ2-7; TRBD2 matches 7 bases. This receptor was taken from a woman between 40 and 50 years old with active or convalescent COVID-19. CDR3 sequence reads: CASSPGSSGDYEQYF. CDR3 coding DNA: TGTGCCAGCAGTCCCGGGTCTAGCGGAGACTACGAGCAGTACTTC.